The 18 T cell receptor beta chains below were found in one sample sequenced in a study of cytomegalovirus exposure and HLA in healthy donors. Sequencing was performed with immunoSEQ multiplex PCR; in TCRdb, only in-frame clones are kept and a portion is missing. The table records about 130,000 clones, roughly 86% of them present only once. Sequenced sample: PBMCs. The receptor set was obtained from a man aged 25-40 years in good health and CMV-seronegative.

The V gene is TRBV7-8, the J gene TRBJ2-4; possibly TRBD1 for D (6 bases). The germline gives CDR1 SGHVS, CDR2 FQNEAQ. The CDR3 spans 14 residues. V shed 3 bases and J shed 1 base, with 7 bases lying between them. The CDR3 DNA sequence: TGTGCCAGCAGCTTCCAGGGGGCCAAAAACATTCAGTACTTC. Translation: CASSFQGAKNIQYF.

This clone was counted a few times. The genes are TRBV2 and TRBJ1-2; 7 nucleotides align to TRBD1. The CDR3 loop spans 13 amino acids. After removal of 6 bases from V and 0 bases from J, the junction contained 1 base not matched to a gene. Per germline, CDR1 SNHLY and CDR2 FYNNEI. In nucleotides, the CDR3 is TGTGCCAGCAGAGGACAGGCTAACTATGGCTACACCTTC. Translated: CASRGQANYGYTF.

In the case of this clone: One end of the junction varies from germline; a read error may be responsible. The chain couples TRBV28 to TRBJ2-7; perhaps D is TRBD1 or TRBD2 (6 bases each). The CDR3 consists of 12 residues. Germline CDR1 MDHEN, CDR2 SYDVKM. The chain's CDR3 is CASNLWGAQQYF. The CDR3 coding sequence is TGTGCCAGCAATTTATGGGGGGCCCAGCAGTACTTC.

The rearrangement uses TRBV28 and TRBJ2-5; 7 positions match TRBD1. This CDR3 region has 14 residues. V gave up 4 bases and J gave up 3 bases; unmatched junction bases: 5. CDR1 is MDHEN, CDR2 SYDVKM, per germline. CDR3 amino acids: CASSSVDREETQYF. CDR3 nucleotides: TGTGCCAGCAGTTCCGTCGACAGGGAAGAGACCCAGTACTTC.

The chain recombines TRBV7-8 with TRBJ1-2, with TRBD1 as a possible D gene (5 bases). V shed 5 bases and J shed 6 bases, with 19 bases lying between them. The CDR3 has 15 amino acids. Germline V gene lookup returns CDR1 SGHVS and CDR2 FQNEAQ. CDR3 in DNA: TGTGCCAGCAGCCCACGCCAACAGGCTCTTCATGGCTACACCTTC. Translating it yields CASSPRQQALHGYTF.

CDR3 in amino acids: CASSLGDRGRQPQHF. The CDR3 DNA follows: TGTGCCAGCAGCTTAGGAGACAGGGGCCGTCAGCCCCAGCATTTT. The chain has TRBV7-9 and TRBJ1-5, with TRBD1 identical over 8 bases. CDR3 length equals 15 residues. V lost 1 base and J lost 6; bases outside the gene matches: 5. Germline CDR1 and CDR2: SEHNR and FQNEAQ (reference sequence).

This chain connects TRBV4-3 to TRBJ1-3; 7 bases fit TRBD1. The V and J ends lost 1 base and 4 bases, in that order; junction bases with no gene match: 7. Germline V gene lookup returns CDR1 LGHNA and CDR2 YSLEER. The CDR3 runs to 16 residues. This CDR3 is CASSQGAGGLGNTIYF. DNA for the CDR3: TGCGCCAGCAGCCAAGGAGCAGGGGGTTTGGGAAACACCATATATTTT.

The chain has TRBV10-3 and TRBJ2-5; 11 bases are shared with TRBD2. Germline V gene lookup returns CDR1 ENHRY and CDR2 SYGVKD. V lost 0 bases and J lost 9; bases outside the gene matches: 12. This CDR3 is 17 amino acids long. The CDR3 nucleotides read TGTGCCATCAGTGAGTCGGGTGCTAGCGGGGGGACACGGGCCCAGTACTTC. This translates into CAISESGASGGTRAQYF.

The count of this clone is one. This chain links TRBV5-4 with TRBJ2-1; D may be TRBD2 (6 bases). The CDR3 contains 15 residues. Germline V gene data show CDR1 as SGHNT and CDR2 as YYREEE (reference sequence). Trimming removed 0 bases from V and 5 bases from J, with 12 bases in between. The CDR3 loop reads CASSLDTGVDNEQFF. The DNA of the CDR3 is TGTGCCAGCAGCTTGGATACGGGGGTGGACAATGAGCAGTTCTTC. Filled out from reference TRBV5-4 and TRBJ2-1, the complete variable domain reads ETGVTQSPTHLIKTRGQQVTLRCSSQSGHNTVSWYQQALGQGPQFIFQYYREEENGRGNFPPRFSGLQFPNYSSELNVNALELDDSALYLCASSLDTGVDNEQFFGPGTRLTVL.

The chain couples TRBV29-1 to TRBJ1-2; 8 positions match TRBD1. The trim removed 5 bases at V and 4 bases at J, leaving 9 bases unmatched. Germline CDR1 reads SQVTM; CDR2 reads ANQGSEA. This CDR3 comprises 14 residues. CDR3 sequence reads: CSVLGQGTPYGYTF. In DNA form, the CDR3 reads TGCAGCGTTTTAGGACAGGGAACACCCTATGGCTACACCTTC.

The rearrangement joins TRBV4-1 to TRBJ2-2; D is uncertain. The V end was cut by 4 bases, the J end by 1 base, with 7 bases between. Germline CDR1 is MGHRA and CDR2 is YSYEKL. There are 14 residues in the CDR3. This CDR3 is CASSPYENTGELFF. CDR3 in DNA: TGCGCCAGCAGCCCCTACGAGAACACCGGGGAGCTGTTTTTT.

This chain uses TRBV29-1 with TRBJ2-1, with D perhaps TRBD2 (5 bases). The CDR3 length is 10 residues. The germline V and J ends were trimmed by 4 bases and 12 bases, with 10 bases remaining between them. Germline V lookup: CDR1 SQVTM, CDR2 ANQGSEA. CDR3 DNA: TGCAGCGTTGTGCGAAGCGGGCAGTTCTTC. Protein: CSVVRSGQFF.

The chain joins TRBV2 to TRBJ1-5; TRBD1 agrees at 8 bases. V dropped 6 bases and J dropped 2; count of bases not matched to a gene: 3. This CDR3 comprises 14 residues. In germline, CDR1 is SNHLY, CDR2 FYNNEI. The DNA of the CDR3 is TGTGCCAGCAGCGGACAGGGCGGCAATCAGCCCCAGCATTTT. Its translation: CASSGQGGNQPQHF.

The chain joins TRBV9 to TRBJ2-2; weak D call: TRBD2 (7 bases). The germline CDR1 and CDR2 sequences are SGDLS and YYNGEE. The V and J ends lost 3 bases and 2 bases respectively, with 23 bases between them. This CDR3 is 19 amino acids long. This CDR3 is CASSGGGSVTNINTGELFF. In DNA, the CDR3 is TGTGCCAGCAGCGGCGGGGGCAGCGTCACGAATATAAACACCGGGGAGCTGTTTTTT.

This clone appeared a single time. The V gene is TRBV5-1, the J gene TRBJ2-1; D call uncertain. V shed 0 bases and J shed 3 bases, with 10 bases lying between them. The germline CDR1 and CDR2 sequences are SGHRS and YFSETQ. The CDR3 sequence is 15 residues long. The CDR3 protein is CASSLDRPNYNEQFF. The CDR3 bases are TGCGCCAGCAGCTTGGACAGACCCAACTACAATGAGCAGTTCTTC.

The chain recombines TRBV5-5 with TRBJ1-5; D remains ambiguous. V was shortened by 0 bases and J by 0 bases, with 7 bases between the two germline ends. Germline lookup yields CDR1 SGHKS and CDR2 YYEKEE (reference sequence). CDR3 length: 15 amino acids. As DNA, the CDR3 is TGTGCCAGCAGCTTGGACAGATATAGCAATCAGCCCCAGCATTTT. This gives the protein CASSLDRYSNQPQHF.

The genes are TRBV18 and TRBJ1-4; D gene uncertain. Germline values: CDR1 KGHSH, CDR2 LQKENI. V was pared by 0 bases and J by 7 bases, with 12 bases between. The CDR3 runs 15 residues. This chain's CDR3 is CASSPPEGRGEKLFF. The CDR3 nucleotides are TGTGCCAGCTCACCACCGGAAGGCCGGGGTGAAAAACTGTTTTTT.

This clone was observed a handful of times. The chain joins TRBV7-6 to TRBJ1-2, with D perhaps matching TRBD1 (6 bases). Trimming pared 6 bases from V and 5 bases from J, leaving 13 bases between. The CDR3 contains 13 residues. Germline V gene lookup returns CDR1 SGHVS and CDR2 FNYEAQ. In nucleotides, the CDR3 is TGTGCCAGCAGTCCAGGGGTGGAGTATGGCTACACCTTC. Protein: CASSPGVEYGYTF.